These 11 T cell receptor beta chains share one sample of origin, sequenced in a study of CD8 T cells in Susac syndrome. Reverse transcription used about 0.45 to 1 ug RNA and random hexamers. TCRdb reprocessed the immunoSEQ multiplex PCR reads with MiXCR, giving one entry per CDR3 protein. This sample has under 300,000 distinct CDR3 sequences; less than 96% occur once, and the top ten carry less than 0.11%. Sequencing used CD4+ T cells from PBMCs. These receptors originate from a human donor with Susac syndrome.

The genes are TRBV6-5 and TRBJ1-5; D remains ambiguous. The CDR3 loop spans 15 amino acids. Trimming took off 0 bases at V and 6 bases at J, with 12 bases between the two ends. Looked up from germline, CDR1 is MNHEY and CDR2 is SVGAGI. Here the CDR3 reads CASSYSVGEGQPQHF. The CDR3 nucleotides are TGTGCCAGCAGTTACTCGGTCGGGGAGGGTCAGCCCCAGCATTTT.

V gene TRBV25-1 combines with J gene TRBJ2-5; perhaps TRBD2 as D (5 bases). The CDR3 is 12 residues long. Deletions cut 5 bases from V and 6 bases from J, with 10 bases between. Germline V lookup: CDR1 MGHDK, CDR2 SYGVNS. CDR3 coding DNA: TGTGCCAGCAGTAACGGGGTGAAGACCCAGTACTTC. Amino acids: CASSNGVKTQYF.

V is TRBV7-3 and J is TRBJ2-1; 13 bases fit TRBD2. This CDR3 comprises 17 residues. V was clipped by 4 bases and J by 6 bases; unmatched bases: 9. The germline CDR1 and CDR2 sequences are SGHTA and FQGTGA. CDR3 amino acids: CASSSTPGTSGVNEQFF. The CDR3, as DNA: TGTGCCAGCAGCTCGACACCCGGGACTAGCGGGGTCAATGAGCAGTTCTTC.

This clonotype was counted a single time. This rearrangement joins TRBV12-3 or TRBV12-4 to TRBJ1-2, with D possibly matching TRBD1 (5 bases). Trimming removed 1 base at V and 8 bases at J, with 5 bases between. The CDR3 is made up of 11 amino acids. In DNA form, the CDR3 reads TGTGCCAGCAGTTTAGGGGACGGCTACACCTTC. This encodes CASSLGDGYTF.

The V call is TRBV15, the J call TRBJ1-2, with 7 positions matching TRBD1. Germline loops: CDR1 LNHNV, CDR2 YYDKDF (reference sequence). This CDR3 spans 12 amino acids. V dropped 2 bases and J dropped 10; count of bases not matched to a gene: 4. CDR3 in amino acids: CATSRSEGAYTF. The CDR3, as DNA: TGTGCCACCAGCAGATCCGAGGGGGCCTACACCTTC.

The chain uses TRBV20-1 and TRBJ2-7, with 9 bases identical to TRBD1. Germline-derived CDR1 and CDR2 are DFQATT and SNEGSKA (reference sequence). There are 14 residues in the CDR3. With V trimmed by 6 bases and J by 0 bases, 6 bases remained unmatched. The chain's CDR3 is CSARTGASSYEQYF. CDR3 sequence (DNA): TGCAGTGCAAGGACAGGGGCTAGCTCCTACGAGCAGTACTTC.

This clonotype was seen more than once but under ten times. This chain joins TRBV5-1 and TRBJ1-1; no firm D call. The CDR3 has 12 residues. V lost 5 bases and J lost 3, with 8 bases in between. The germline V gene has CDR1 SGHRS and CDR2 YFSETQ. This chain's CDR3 is CASRTGDTEAFF. For the CDR3, the DNA is TGCGCCAGCAGGACCGGGGACACTGAAGCTTTCTTT.

The rearrangement uses TRBV5-5 and TRBJ1-5; D remains unclear. The CDR3 has 15 residues. Germline V lookup: CDR1 SGHKS, CDR2 YYEKEE (reference sequence). V lost 0 bases and J 5 bases, leaving 12 bases between the germline ends. The CDR3 sequence: CASSLGNGVYQPQHF. CDR3 DNA sequence: TGTGCCAGCAGCTTGGGTAACGGAGTGTATCAGCCCCAGCATTTT. Based on the CDR3 plus reference TRBV5-5 and TRBJ1-5, the full variable domain is DAGVTQSPTHLIKTRGQQVTLRCSPISGHKSVSWYQQVLGQGPQFIFQYYEKEERGRGNFPDRFSARQFPNYSSELNVNALLLGDSALYLCASSLGNGVYQPQHFGDGTRLSIL.

The chain links TRBV7-3 to TRBJ1-2; 8 bases are shared with TRBD1. Germline trimming cut 3 bases from V and 4 bases from J; bases unmatched to any gene: 4. The CDR3 consists of 14 residues. The V gene's germline CDR1 is SGHTA and CDR2 FQGTGA. CDR3 in amino acids: CASSFAGTGYGYTF. The CDR3, as DNA: TGTGCCAGCAGCTTTGCCGGGACAGGCTATGGCTACACCTTC.

The chain employs TRBV20-1 and TRBJ2-1, with D possibly being TRBD2 (6 bases). This CDR3 region has 16 residues. With 0 bases removed from V and 7 bases from J, the gap between germline ends came to 19 bases. The germline CDR1 and CDR2 sequences are DFQATT and SNEGSKA (reference sequence). The CDR3 nucleotides read TGCAGTGCTAGAGATTACCGTAGCGGTGCCGGAAATGAGCAGTTCTTC. Its protein is CSARDYRSGAGNEQFF.

The chain joins TRBV29-1 to TRBJ1-2, with 7 bases that match TRBD1. The CDR3 has 12 amino acids. The V segment lost 3 bases and the J segment 7 bases; nucleotides outside the gene matches: 5. CDR1 and CDR2 (germline): SQVTM, ANQGSEA. In nucleotides, the CDR3 is TGCAGCGTTGAGCCAGGGGGGGGTGGCTACACCTTC. It translates to CSVEPGGGGYTF.